These 27 T cell receptor beta chains share one sample of origin, sequenced in a study of T cells after yellow fever vaccination. MiXCR was run by TCRdb on the 5' RACE reads, yielding one entry per CDR3 protein. The sample includes about 300,000 distinct CDR3 sequences, 7.5% to 9.5% of them seen just once. Sequences were derived from CD4+ T cells sorted from PBMCs, sampled 5 days after the yellow fever booster vaccination. The receptors were gathered from a man between 18 and 35 years old who received the YFV17D yellow fever vaccine.

This clonotype was detected many times. This chain uses TRBV29-1 with TRBJ1-2; D unresolved. The CDR3 is 13 amino acids. V gave up 4 bases and J gave up 2 bases, with 11 bases separating them. CDR1 SQVTM and CDR2 ANQGSEA come from the germline V gene. The CDR3 here is CSVGGKGNYGYTF. The CDR3, as DNA: TGCAGCGTTGGGGGAAAGGGAAACTATGGCTACACCTTC.

This clonotype was observed many times. The chain joins TRBV23-1 to TRBJ1-4, with unresolved D. TRBV23-1 has ORF status, its function being uncertain. V lost 5 bases to trimming and J lost 8 bases, with 0 bases between them. The CDR3 runs 9 residues. CDR3 residues: CASSEKLFF. For the CDR3, the DNA is TGCGCCAGCAGTGAAAAACTGTTTTTT.

The chain carries TRBV4-3 and TRBJ1-3; D remains unclear. The CDR3 is 17 amino acids. The V gene lost 0 bases and the J gene lost 0 bases, with 12 bases spanning the gap. The germline gives CDR1 LGHNA, CDR2 YSLEER. The CDR3 loop reads CASSQESRRSSGNTIYF. In DNA form, the CDR3 reads TGCGCCAGCAGCCAAGAGTCTAGGAGGAGCTCTGGAAACACCATATATTTT.

The J gene is TRBJ2-6, the V gene TRBV12-3 or TRBV12-4, with TRBD1 as a possible D gene (5 bases). The CDR3 length is 15 residues. V was pared by 10 bases and J by 4 bases, with 17 bases between. The CDR3 sequence is CAITPRDPGANVLTF. CDR3 DNA sequence: TGTGCCATCACCCCCAGGGATCCAGGGGCCAACGTCCTGACTTTC.

There are a few counts of this clonotype. Here the CDR3 reads CASSLGSARTYEQYF. The CDR3 DNA sequence: TGTGCCAGCAGCTTAGGTAGCGCACGTACCTACGAGCAGTACTTC. This sequence joins TRBV11-3 and TRBJ2-7; D might be TRBD2 (5 bases). The length of the CDR3 is 15 residues. V dropped 1 base and J dropped 2 bases, with 12 bases sitting between them. Germline V gene lookup returns CDR1 SGHNT and CDR2 YENEEA. The full variable domain, in which reference TRBV11-3 and TRBJ2-7 provide the parts outside the CDR3, is EAGVVQSPRYKIIEKKQPVAFWCNPISGHNTLYWYLQNLGQGPELLIRYENEEAVDDSQLPKDRFSAERLKGVDSTLKIQPAELGDSAVYLCASSLGSARTYEQYFGPGTRLTVT.

The rearrangement joins TRBV7-2 to TRBJ2-7; TRBD1 is a possible D gene (6 bases). Germline values: CDR1 SGHTA, CDR2 FQGNSA. Trimming shortened V by 6 bases and J by 1 base, and 10 bases separated the two germline ends. This CDR3 comprises 13 residues. The CDR3 loop is CASSRTGSYEQYV. DNA for the CDR3: TGTGCCAGCAGTCGTACAGGGTCCTACGAGCAGTACGTC.

At least ten counts were recorded for this clonotype. The chain recombines TRBV28 with TRBJ2-3; D tentatively fits TRBD1 or TRBD2 (5 bases each). Trimming took 4 bases from V and 5 from J, leaving 13 bases between them. Germline CDR1 reads MDHEN; CDR2 reads SYDVKM. The CDR3 covers 14 residues. CDR3 bases: TGTGCCAGCAGTTGGGACCCTGGGAGAGATACGCAGTATTTT. Amino acids: CASSWDPGRDTQYF.

The chain uses TRBV7-2 and TRBJ1-2, with D possibly being TRBD1 (5 bases). Germline V gene lookup returns CDR1 SGHTA and CDR2 FQGNSA. The CDR3 contains 14 residues. V lost 5 bases and J lost 4, with 14 bases in between. The CDR3 DNA reads TGTGCCAGCAGCCGCGGGGAGGGGCCCTATGGCTACACCTTC. Amino acid sequence: CASSRGEGPYGYTF.

V and J are TRBV7-3 and TRBJ2-6; D is unclear. The CDR3 spans 15 residues. Per germline, CDR1 SGHTA and CDR2 FQGTGA. V dropped 4 bases and J dropped 0 bases, with 7 bases sitting between them. This chain's CDR3 is CASSSQLSGANVLTF. The CDR3, as DNA: TGTGCCAGCAGCTCACAGCTCTCTGGGGCCAACGTCCTGACTTTC.

The V call is TRBV18, the J call TRBJ1-1; D unresolved. The CDR3 consists of 13 residues. With 6 bases removed from V and 8 bases from J, the gap between germline ends came to 16 bases. In germline, CDR1 is KGHSH, CDR2 LQKENI. The CDR3 nucleotides are TGTGCCAGCTCTCCCCGGACCCACGAGGAAGCTTTCTTT. Residues: CASSPRTHEEAFF. Drawing the rest from reference TRBV18 and TRBJ1-1, the complete variable domain is NAGVMQNPRHLVRRRGQEARLRCSPMKGHSHVYWYRQLPEEGLKFMVYLQKENIIDESGMPKERFSAEFPKEGPSILRIQQVVRGDSAAYFCASSPRTHEEAFFGQGTRLTVV.

This clonotype was detected many times. The rearrangement links TRBV5-1 to TRBJ2-1; the D gene is possibly TRBD2 (6 bases). Per germline, CDR1 SGHRS and CDR2 YFSETQ. V gave up 3 bases and J gave up 5 bases, with 15 bases separating them. This CDR3 is 15 amino acids long. CDR3 DNA: TGCGCCAGCAGCTCACTCACCACTAGCAACAATGAGCAGTTCTTC. Its protein is CASSSLTTSNNEQFF. The complete variable domain, with remaining parts taken from reference TRBV5-1 and TRBJ2-1, reads KAGVTQTPRYLIKTRGQQVTLSCSPISGHRSVSWYQQTPGQGLQFLFEYFSETQRNKGNFPGRFSGRQFSNSRSEMNVSTLELGDSALYLCASSSLTTSNNEQFFGPGTRLTVL.

This clonotype has a count of ten or more. This chain uses TRBV7-2 with TRBJ2-7; D not certain. V lost 5 bases and J lost 4, with 12 bases in between. The CDR3 sequence is 13 residues long. CDR1 SGHTA and CDR2 FQGNSA come from the germline V gene. This CDR3 is CASSTTNQYEQYF. CDR3 in DNA: TGTGCCAGCAGCACGACAAACCAGTACGAGCAGTACTTC.

This clonotype was recorded at least ten times. The chain recombines TRBV4-3 with TRBJ1-5; D not certain. CDR3 length equals 14 residues. Germline V CDR1 and CDR2: LGHNA, YSLEER. V lost 1 base to trimming and J lost 4 bases, with 8 bases between them. This chain's CDR3 is CASSQVLGNQPQHF. The CDR3 nucleotides are TGCGCCAGCAGCCAAGTTTTGGGAAATCAGCCCCAGCATTTT.

The chain uses TRBV2 and TRBJ1-5; D unresolved. Trimming took 6 bases from V and 4 from J, leaving 10 bases between them. Per germline, CDR1 SNHLY and CDR2 FYNNEI. The CDR3 length is 13 residues. CDR3 sequence: CASRGGLNQPQHF. Here the CDR3 DNA reads TGTGCCAGCAGAGGCGGGCTTAATCAGCCCCAGCATTTT.

This sequence joins TRBV15 and TRBJ2-3; 8 bases are a match to TRBD2. Germline V lookup: CDR1 LNHNV, CDR2 YYDKDF (reference sequence). J gave up 8 bases and V 6 bases, and 16 bases lay outside the gene matches. The CDR3 length is 16 residues. CDR3 sequence: CATSAGEGSGAATQYF. CDR3 DNA sequence: TGTGCCACCAGTGCAGGGGAGGGTAGCGGGGCAGCTACGCAGTATTTT.

The chain couples TRBV20-1 to TRBJ2-7, with 7 bases identical to TRBD2. The CDR3 is made up of 13 amino acids. Germline V CDR1 and CDR2: DFQATT, SNEGSKA (reference sequence). V lost 1 base to trimming and J lost 0 bases; unmatched junction nucleotides: 0. In DNA form, the CDR3 reads TGCAGTGCTAGAGCTAGCGGCTCCTACGAGCAGTACGTC. Residues: CSARASGSYEQYV.

This chain joins TRBV20-1 and TRBJ2-3, with TRBD2 matching 14 bases. The CDR3 covers 17 residues. Germline CDR1 reads DFQATT; CDR2 reads SNEGSKA (reference sequence). Trimming took 6 bases from V and 2 from J; bases not matched to a gene: 10. CDR3 DNA sequence: TGCAGTGCCTACGGACTAGCGGGGGGTGTAATCACAGATACGCAGTATTTT. This translates into CSAYGLAGGVITDTQYF.

This clonotype was recorded at least ten times. The chain employs TRBV10-2 and TRBJ2-3; possibly TRBD1 for D (5 bases). The CDR3 extends over 14 amino acids. Trimming stripped 6 bases from V and 2 bases from J, with 12 bases between. Per germline, CDR1 WSHSY and CDR2 SAAADI. The CDR3 DNA reads as TGCGCCAGCAGCCGGACAAATCCCACAGATACGCAGTATTTT. Translated, it gives CASSRTNPTDTQYF.

V usage is TRBV19 and J usage is TRBJ1-3; D perhaps matches TRBD1 (5 bases). V lost 5 bases and J 0 bases, leaving 14 bases between the germline ends. The CDR3 sequence is 16 residues long. In germline, CDR1 is LNHDA, CDR2 SQIVND (reference sequence). CDR3 protein: CASSWWDRRSGNTIYF. CDR3 DNA: TGTGCCAGTAGTTGGTGGGACCGCCGCTCTGGAAACACCATATATTTT.

In this sample, this clonotype turned up a few times. J is TRBJ2-6 and V is TRBV14; D unclear. The germline V and J ends were trimmed by 4 bases and 1 base, with 8 bases remaining between them. In germline, CDR1 is SGHDN, CDR2 FVKESK. The CDR3 has 15 amino acids. The CDR3, as DNA: TGTGCCAGCAGCCTCAGGACGTCTGGGGCCAACGTCCTGACTTTC. Translated, it gives CASSLRTSGANVLTF.

This clonotype was counted between two and nine times. J is TRBJ1-5 and V is TRBV6-6; TRBD1 matches at 10 bases. The V and J ends lost 9 bases and 6 bases, in that order; junction bases with no gene match: 8. Germline V gene data show CDR1 as MNHNY and CDR2 as SVGAGI (reference sequence). There are 14 residues in the CDR3. Here the CDR3 DNA reads TGTGCCAGAAACGCGGGGGACAGGGGTCAGCCCCAGCATTTT. Encoded protein: CARNAGDRGQPQHF.

This clonotype was detected many times. The genes are TRBV5-1 and TRBJ1-1; 8 nucleotides agree with TRBD1. With V trimmed by 3 bases and J by 2 bases, 6 bases remained unmatched. There are 15 residues in the CDR3. In germline, CDR1 is SGHRS, CDR2 YFSETQ. CDR3 nucleotide sequence: TGCGCCAGCAGCTACCAGGGGGCGATTAACACTGAAGCTTTCTTT. Encoded protein: CASSYQGAINTEAFF.

This clonotype has a handful of counts. The V call is TRBV28, the J call TRBJ2-1, with D unresolved. This CDR3 region has 16 residues. Germline CDR1 is MDHEN and CDR2 is SYDVKM. V was shortened by 5 bases and J by 0 bases, with 14 bases between the two germline ends. The CDR3 region is CASSGNSANSYNEQFF. The CDR3 DNA follows: TGTGCCAGCAGTGGAAACAGCGCAAACTCCTACAATGAGCAGTTCTTC.

The chain has TRBV7-2 and TRBJ2-5; TRBD1 might be the D (5 bases). From germline, CDR1 is SGHTA and CDR2 FQGNSA. CDR3 length equals 14 residues. V lost 3 bases and J 5 bases, leaving 13 bases between the germline ends. CDR3 nucleotide sequence: TGTGCCAGCAGCTTGGGGCATGCGTCCGAGACCCAGTACTTC. Amino acid sequence: CASSLGHASETQYF.

This clonotype was counted ten times or more. For the CDR3, the DNA is TGTGCCAGCAGCAAAACGGAATTCAGGGACGAGCAGTACGTC. Its translation: CASSKTEFRDEQYV. The gene calls are TRBV21-1 and TRBJ2-7; the table's D gene call, TRBD1, was not cross checked with the DNA. TRBV21-1 is recorded as a pseudogene. CDR3 size: 14 residues.

This clonotype turned up a few times. Here the CDR3 reads CSATGVVTEAFF. CDR3 DNA: TGCAGCGCGACAGGCGTTGTCACTGAAGCTTTCTTT. The chain is built from TRBV29-1 and TRBJ1-1; D is perhaps TRBD1 (6 bases). V dropped 7 bases and J dropped 4 bases, with 13 bases sitting between them. Germline V gene sequence: CDR1 SQVTM, CDR2 ANQGSEA. This CDR3 is built from 12 residues.

This clonotype has ten or more counts. The rearrangement uses TRBV18 and TRBJ2-1; tentatively, D is TRBD1 (5 bases). The CDR3 is 12 residues long. V lost 3 bases to trimming and J lost 7 bases, with 7 bases between them. Per germline, CDR1 KGHSH and CDR2 LQKENI. Here the CDR3 DNA reads TGTGCCAGCTCACCGCCAGGGAATGAGCAGTTCTTC. Its protein is CASSPPGNEQFF.